This T cell receptor beta chain appears in the sequencing data of a study of T cell responses to AZD1222 COVID-19 vaccine. Sequencing used immunoSEQ multiplex PCR; TCRdb keeps in-frame clones, though not all of them. Among about 120,000 clones, 75% to 95% were seen once, and the ten largest hold 4% to 4.5%. Findings and caveats of the study: Spike-specific TCR repertoires showed rising breadth and depth after two AZD1222 doses.

Points on this clone: Its antigen is unidentified.

The CDR3 contains 16 residues. CDR1 and CDR2 (germline): SGHVS, FQNEAQ. V trimming: 5 bases; J trimming: 1 base; junction bases outside the gene matches: 6. The source material was peripheral blood, sampled 28 days after the second dose of the MenACWY control vaccine. This TCR was recovered from an adult who received the MenACWY meningococcal vaccine as a control. The chain recombines TRBV7-8 with TRBJ2-7; 12 bases map to TRBD2. Here the CDR3 reads CASSARTSGASYEQYF. The CDR3 region has the DNA TGTGCCAGCAGCGCCCGGACTAGCGGGGCATCCTACGAGCAGTACTTC.